This T cell receptor beta chain was identified in a study of cytomegalovirus exposure and HLA in healthy donors. With V trimmed by 4 bases and J by 8 bases, 9 bases remained unmatched. Germline loops: CDR1 SGHAT, CDR2 FQNNGV. This CDR3 has 16 amino acids. Notes on this clone: Its antigen is undetermined.

Donors showed nominal health when sampled, although they likely had unrecorded immune exposures. In the PCR, 60 Vbeta and 13 Jbeta primers were used. Produced via immunoSEQ multiplex PCR; TCRdb's table is partial and in-frame only. The repertoire table contains tens of thousands of clones. Points from the study as a whole: In a later analysis, TCR beta V- and J-gene trimming showed a link to a missense DCLRE1C variant. For most TCR sequences rarity was the rule, although some public TCRs occurred in many donors.

The J gene is TRBJ2-1, the V gene TRBV11-2; 12 bases align to TRBD2. The sample was PBMCs. This TCR derives from a man aged 45 to 65 in good health and CMV-seropositive. This CDR3 reads CASSSRLAGVEDEQFF. In nucleotides, the CDR3 is TGTGCCAGCAGCTCCCGACTAGCGGGAGTTGAGGATGAGCAGTTCTTC.